This is a list of T cell receptor beta chains from one sample in a study of identical twins. TCRdb independently ran MiXCR on the 5' RACE reads; one entry per CDR3 protein. The sample lists some 500,000 distinct CDR3 sequences; just under 10% were seen once. Another study also made use of these data, one on yellow fever vaccine responses in identical twins.

The sequenced sample was PBMCs. These receptors came from a young woman in good health. Both conserved end residues are part of each CDR3. The order of the fields is V gene, CDR3 length, clone size, J gene, D gene, CDR3 DNA, CDR3 protein. D genes are given only for firm matches. Not all rows give a size; the values are once, few, many and, for expanded clones, a class.

TRBV18	14	few	TRBJ2-7	-	TGTGCCAGCTCACCAATGACAGACTCCTACGAGCAGTACTTC	CASSPMTDSYEQYF
TRBV7-9	15	-	TRBJ2-2	-	TGTGCCAGCAGCTTTCCAGGGGCGGGTACCGGGGAGCTGTTTTTT	CASSFPGAGTGELFF
TRBV7-8	14	few	TRBJ2-2	-	TGTGCCAGCAGCCCGCGGCGATCCACCGGGGAGCTGTTTTTT	CASSPRRSTGELFF
TRBV3-1	14	many	TRBJ2-7	-	TGTGCCAGCAGCCAATCCGCAGGGCGCTACGAGCAGTACTTC	CASSQSAGRYEQYF
TRBV4-1	15	few	TRBJ2-7	TRBD2	TGCGCCAGCAGCCATGAGCGGGAGGTAGGCTACGAGCAGTACTTC	CASSHEREVGYEQYF
TRBV20-1	17	few	TRBJ2-6	-	TGCAGTGCTAGAGACCCATCAGGGCGCTCTGGGGCCAACGTCCTGACTTTC	CSARDPSGRSGANVLTF
TRBV28	16	few	TRBJ2-7	-	TGTGCCAGCAGTTTAGGGCGGGACTCCGCCAGTTACGAGCAGTACTTC	CASSLGRDSASYEQYF
TRBV4-2	16	many	TRBJ2-1	TRBD1	TGTGCCAGCAGCCCCTCCGGGACAGGGGGGGTCAATGAGCAGTTCTTC	CASSPSGTGGVNEQFF
TRBV6-4	14	few	TRBJ2-1	-	TGTGCCAGCAGTTCGACTGGAGGATCATATGAGCAGTTCTTC	CASSSTGGSYEQFF
TRBV11-2	16	-	TRBJ2-5	TRBD2	TGTGCCAGCAGCTTAGTGAGCGGGGGCGAACAAGAGACCCAGTACTTC	CASSLVSGGEQETQYF
TRBV12-3/TRBV12-4	12	-	TRBJ1-3	-	TGTGCCAGCACTCCGGATGTAAACACCATATATTTT	CASTPDVNTIYF
TRBV7-2	15	-	TRBJ2-2	-	TGTGCCAGCAGCTCAACACAGGGTTACACCGGGGAGCTGTTTTTT	CASSSTQGYTGELFF
TRBV4-1	16	few	TRBJ2-7	TRBD1	TGCGCCAGCAGCCCCAACACAGGGACAGACTCCTACGAGCAGTACTTC	CASSPNTGTDSYEQYF
TRBV6-5	11	many	TRBJ2-1	-	TGTGCCAGCGCGGATAGCAATGAGCAGTTCTTC	CASADSNEQFF
TRBV29-1	11	-	TRBJ2-7	-	TGCAGCGTAGAGGTATCCTACGAGCAGTACTTC	CSVEVSYEQYF
TRBV4-3	17	-	TRBJ2-3	-	TGCGCCAGCAGCCAAGAAAGGGGGGAGGGCCGCACAGATACGCAGTATTTT	CASSQERGEGRTDTQYF
TRBV5-1	16	few	TRBJ2-1	TRBD1	TGCGCCAGCAGCAAAGAAGGACAGGGGACCTACAATGAGCAGTTCTTC	CASSKEGQGTYNEQFF
TRBV9	17	-	TRBJ2-3	TRBD2	TGTGCCAGCAGCGTAGGTCTAGCGGTGACTAGCACAGATACGCAGTATTTT	CASSVGLAVTSTDTQYF
TRBV20-1	16	few	TRBJ2-1	TRBD2	TGCAGTGCCCCGAAAATCGTGGGAGGGCTCAACAATGAGCAGTTCTTC	CSAPKIVGGLNNEQFF
TRBV11-1	18	-	TRBJ2-7	TRBD2	TGTGCCAGCAGCTCCAACTCACCGGCGGGAGGGCCTATCAACGAGCAGTACTTC	CASSSNSPAGGPINEQYF
TRBV11-2	17	many	TRBJ2-3	TRBD2	TGTGCCAGCAGCCGGGCTAGCGGGGGCCACAGCGTGAATACGCAGTATTTT	CASSRASGGHSVNTQYF
TRBV7-9	15	-	TRBJ2-1	TRBD2	TGTGCCAGCAGCTTCGGCGGGGGGGGATTGAATGAGCAGTTCTTC	CASSFGGGGLNEQFF
TRBV29-1	12	-	TRBJ2-7	-	TGCAGCGTTGGACAGGTGAGGGGAGAGCAGTACTTC	CSVGQVRGEQYF
TRBV3-1	18	few	TRBJ2-1	TRBD2	TGTGCCAGCAGCCAAGACACTAGCGGGAGTAGTAGGTACAATGAGCAGTTCTTC	CASSQDTSGSSRYNEQFF
TRBV2	17	-	TRBJ1-1	-	TGTGCCCGCTGTTCGTCGGACGGGGAGGAGTTTGACACTGAAGCTTTCTTT	CARCSSDGEEFDTEAFF
TRBV29-1	14	few	TRBJ2-7	TRBD2	TGCAGCGTGTCACTAGCGGGAGGAAACAGTGAGCAGTACTTC	CSVSLAGGNSEQYF
TRBV3-1	13	-	TRBJ1-5	-	TGTGCCAGCAGCCACTATGTTGATCAGCCCCAGCATTTT	CASSHYVDQPQHF
TRBV4-3	15	-	TRBJ2-3	TRBD2	TGCGCCAGCAGCCATGGGACTAGCGGCACAGATACGCAGTATTTT	CASSHGTSGTDTQYF
TRBV5-1	16	few	TRBJ2-7	-	TGCGCCAGCAGCAGACTCGGGGAAGGGAGCCAGTACGAGCAGTACTTC	CASSRLGEGSQYEQYF
TRBV4-2	17	few	TRBJ2-5	-	TGTGCCAGCAGCCGAAGGCCCGGACTCCGGTACCAAGAGACCCAGTACTTC	CASSRRPGLRYQETQYF
TRBV2	10	many	TRBJ2-1	-	TGTGCCAGCAGTGAATCAGAGCAGTTCTTC	CASSESEQFF
TRBV20-1	12	many	TRBJ2-1	-	TGCAGTGCTCTCGACGATGGCAGTGAGCAGTTCTTC	CSALDDGSEQFF
TRBV12-3/TRBV12-4	15	many	TRBJ2-3	TRBD2	TGTGCCAGCAGTTTTAGCGGGAGGCCCACAGATACGCAGTATTTT	CASSFSGRPTDTQYF
TRBV4-2	20	-	TRBJ2-1	TRBD2	TGTGCCAGCAGCACATCCAGGGGACTAGCGGGAGGGCCTAGGTACAATGAGCAGTTCTTC	CASSTSRGLAGGPRYNEQFF
TRBV6-5	15	many	TRBJ2-7	TRBD2	TGTGCCAGCAGTTCCGGGACTAGCGGGACCTACGAGCAGTACTTC	CASSSGTSGTYEQYF
TRBV28	15	-	TRBJ2-7	TRBD2	TGTGCCAGCAGTTTATTCAGCGGGATAAGCTACGAGCAGTACTTC	CASSLFSGISYEQYF
TRBV3-1	17	many	TRBJ2-1	TRBD1	TGTGCCAGCAGCCCACTCTCCCGGGACAGGGTTTACGATGAGCAGTTCTTC	CASSPLSRDRVYDEQFF
TRBV5-1	17	-	TRBJ2-7	TRBD2	TGCGCCAGCAGCTTGGCCGGGGGCGGGAGGAGCTCCTACGAGCAGTACTTC	CASSLAGGGRSSYEQYF
TRBV4-1	15	few	TRBJ2-3	-	TGCGCCAGCAGCCAAGTGGGCGGCGCTCCTGATACGCAGTATTTT	CASSQVGGAPDTQYF
TRBV4-3	15	few	TRBJ2-7	-	TGCGCCAGCAGCCAAGTCGTCGGAAGCTCCTACGAGCAGTACTTC	CASSQVVGSSYEQYF
TRBV6-5	15	many	TRBJ2-1	TRBD2	TGTGCCAGCAGTTATCTAGCGGGGGGCCAGGATGAGCAGTTCTTC	CASSYLAGGQDEQFF
TRBV20-1	12	-	TRBJ2-7	-	TGCAGTGCGGTAGGACAGTCCTACGAGCAGTACTTC	CSAVGQSYEQYF
TRBV6-1	16	-	TRBJ2-7	TRBD2	TGTGCCAGCAGTGGCCCGGGACCCAGCGGGGTTCCCGAGCAGTACTTC	CASSGPGPSGVPEQYF
TRBV12-3/TRBV12-4	12	many	TRBJ2-2	-	TGTGCCAGCGCCCGTGGCACCGGGGAGCTGTTTTTT	CASARGTGELFF
TRBV7-2	14	-	TRBJ2-7	TRBD2	TGTGCCAGCAGCCGTACTAGCGGATACTACGAGCAGTACTTC	CASSRTSGYYEQYF
TRBV27	15	many	TRBJ2-7	TRBD2	TGTGCCAGCAGTATTCTAGCGGGGGCCACCTACGAGCAGTACTTC	CASSILAGATYEQYF
TRBV5-1	15	-	TRBJ1-1	TRBD1	TGCGCCAGCAGCGCCGACGCAGGGGGCGAAGCTGAAGCTTTCTTT	CASSADAGGEAEAFF
TRBV9	17	-	TRBJ2-1	TRBD2	TGTGCCAGCAGCGAACTAGCGGGGGGGCCTTTCGGCAATGAGCAGTTCTTC	CASSELAGGPFGNEQFF
TRBV24-1	15	many	TRBJ2-1	TRBD2	TGTGCCACCAGCGCTAGCGGGAGGGGTGACAATGAGCAGTTCTTC	CATSASGRGDNEQFF
TRBV10-3	18	-	TRBJ2-1	TRBD1	TGTGCCATCAGTGAGTCGACAGGGACCCATAGGTTGGCGACTGAGCAGTTCTTC	CAISESTGTHRLATEQFF
TRBV2	16	-	TRBJ1-1	TRBD1	TGTGCCAGCAGTGAGCAGGGGGCTCCACCGAACACTGAAGCTTTCTTT	CASSEQGAPPNTEAFF
TRBV5-6	15	few	TRBJ2-7	-	TGTGCCAGCAGCCCGGGGAACATCAAAGGCTACGAGCAGTACTTC	CASSPGNIKGYEQYF
TRBV20-1	16	few	TRBJ2-2	TRBD2	TGCAGTGCCATGGGACTAGCGGACCTGAACACCGGGGAGCTGTTTTTT	CSAMGLADLNTGELFF
TRBV11-2	15	many	TRBJ1-5	-	TGTGCCAGCAGTTCGCAGGAGGGGTTCGGTCAGCCCCAGCATTTT	CASSSQEGFGQPQHF
TRBV25-1	15	-	TRBJ2-5	-	TGTGCCAGCAGTGTTAGGGCAGAAAGGCCCGAGACCCAGTACTTC	CASSVRAERPETQYF
TRBV6-1	17	-	TRBJ2-3	TRBD1	TGTGCCAGCACCCAGAGCCGAGGGGGACAGGGGCCAGATACGCAGTATTTT	CASTQSRGGQGPDTQYF
TRBV6-2/TRBV6-3	16	few	TRBJ1-5	TRBD1	TGTGCCAGCAGTTCAGGGACAGGGGGCGCGGGCCAGCCCCAGCATTTT	CASSSGTGGAGQPQHF
TRBV7-9	15	many	TRBJ1-5	-	TGTGCCAGCAGCCCGGGGGAATATAGCAATCAGCCCCAGCATTTT	CASSPGEYSNQPQHF
TRBV4-3	16	many	TRBJ2-6	-	TGCGCCAGCAGCCAAGATTCTCAAGCTGGGGCCAACGTCCTGACTTTC	CASSQDSQAGANVLTF